This is a list of T cell receptor beta chains from one sample in a study of regulatory T cells in long-lasting Graves disease. TCRdb recomputed calls from the multiplex PCR reads with MiXCR, one row per CDR3 protein. Here the sample spans about 460,000 distinct CDR3 sequences, 14% being singletons. These records were also assigned to another study, of T cells in Graves' hyperthyroidism and ophthalmopathy.

The source was peripheral blood mononuclear cells (PBMCs), collected at new diagnosis, from a patient treated with antithyroid drugs. These receptors all come from a woman aged 45 to 65 with Graves disease. CDR3s include the opening cysteine and the closing phenylalanine or tryptophan. D genes are given only for firm matches. Rows give clone size only sometimes, using once, few, many, or a class for an expanded clone.

cdr3_aa: CATSDNRFYGYTF; cdr3_nt: TGTGCCACCAGTGATAACAGGTTCTATGGCTACACCTTC; v_call: TRBV24-1; clone_size: .; j_call: TRBJ1-2; d_call: .
cdr3_aa: CASNSLVAGGLDQPQHF; cdr3_nt: TGTGCCAGTAACTCCCTAGTGGCAGGGGGCTTGGATCAGCCCCAGCATTTT; v_call: TRBV19; clone_size: few; j_call: TRBJ1-5; d_call: TRBD1
cdr3_aa: CASSPPASREFNEQFF; cdr3_nt: TGTGCCAGCAGTCCACCGGCCTCGCGGGAGTTCAATGAGCAGTTCTTC; v_call: TRBV28; clone_size: .; j_call: TRBJ2-1; d_call: TRBD2
cdr3_aa: CASSFFALAGGRDTGELFF; cdr3_nt: TGTGCCAGCAGTTTCTTCGCGCTAGCGGGAGGGCGTGACACCGGGGAGCTGTTTTTT; v_call: TRBV28; clone_size: many; j_call: TRBJ2-2; d_call: TRBD2
cdr3_aa: CASSQGERGSTDTQYF; cdr3_nt: TGTGCCAGCAGCCAAGGTGAGCGGGGGAGCACAGATACGCAGTATTTT; v_call: TRBV3-1; clone_size: many; j_call: TRBJ2-3; d_call: TRBD2
cdr3_aa: CAWTPALRGGPQHF; cdr3_nt: TGTGCCTGGACCCCTGCCTTACGGGGGGGGCCCCAGCATTTT; v_call: TRBV30; clone_size: few; j_call: TRBJ1-5; d_call: .
cdr3_aa: CSTGLPTTYEQYF; cdr3_nt: TGCAGCACGGGACTCCCGACCACCTACGAGCAGTACTTC; v_call: TRBV20-1; clone_size: many; j_call: TRBJ2-7; d_call: .
cdr3_aa: CAIRRDLNTEAFF; cdr3_nt: TGTGCCATCAGAAGGGACCTGAACACTGAAGCTTTCTTT; v_call: TRBV10-3; clone_size: many; j_call: TRBJ1-1; d_call: .
cdr3_aa: CASSLVAAGPTDTQYF; cdr3_nt: TGTGCCAGCAGCTTAGTAGCAGCGGGACCCACAGATACGCAGTATTTT; v_call: TRBV7-8; clone_size: .; j_call: TRBJ2-3; d_call: TRBD2
cdr3_aa: CASSVGVRSYTGELFF; cdr3_nt: TGTGCCAGCAGCGTAGGAGTCAGATCTTACACCGGGGAGCTGTTTTTT; v_call: TRBV9; clone_size: few; j_call: TRBJ2-2; d_call: .
cdr3_aa: CASSLARDNTEAFF; cdr3_nt: TGTGCCAGCAGCTTAGCAAGGGATAACACTGAAGCTTTCTTT; v_call: TRBV11-2; clone_size: few; j_call: TRBJ1-1; d_call: .
cdr3_aa: CASSEVGGYGYTF; cdr3_nt: TGTGCCAGCAGTGAAGTTGGGGGCTATGGCTACACCTTC; v_call: TRBV6-4; clone_size: many; j_call: TRBJ1-2; d_call: .
cdr3_aa: CASSDLTGRLYGYTF; cdr3_nt: TGTGCCAGCAGTGACCTGACAGGACGTCTCTATGGCTACACCTTC; v_call: TRBV6-1; clone_size: many; j_call: TRBJ1-2; d_call: .